The 32 T cell receptor beta chains listed next were all sequenced from one sample in a study of beta chain features in type 1 diabetes. The entirety of the isolated RNA underwent reverse transcription, so expressed TCRB transcripts were sequenced. The repertoire was sequenced with immunoSEQ multiplex PCR; TCRdb's copy has only in-frame clones and lacks some. The sample carries about 160,000 clones, almost 8% recorded once. Their target antigens are unknown. Study-wide results and limits: When Type 1 diabetes patients were examined, their TCRB CDR3s proved moderately but significantly shorter in all four CD4+ subsets.

Sequencing was done on a sample of central memory CD4+ T cells from blood. These receptors all stem from a man aged 18 to 29 with type 1 diabetes.

This clone was picked up a small number of times. V is TRBV19 and J is TRBJ1-1, with a tentative D call TRBD1 (6 bases). The V gene lost 6 bases and the J gene lost 7 bases, with 18 bases spanning the gap. CDR1 LNHDA and CDR2 SQIVND come from the germline V gene (reference sequence). This CDR3 is built from 14 residues. The CDR3 DNA reads as TGTGCCAGTAGATTTTATACAGGGACCGTTGAAGCTTTCTTT. Protein product: CASRFYTGTVEAFF.

The table lists this clone with a few counts. The chain uses TRBV15 and TRBJ2-6, with 12 bases that match TRBD1. Germline lookup yields CDR1 LNHNV and CDR2 YYDKDF (reference sequence). J was trimmed by 4 bases and V by 7 bases; bases with no gene match: 8. The CDR3 extends over 17 amino acids. For the CDR3, the DNA is TGTGCCACCACTCAGGGACAGGGGGCTGAGGGGGCCAACGTCCTGACTTTC. Translated: CATTQGQGAEGANVLTF.

V and J are TRBV11-2 and TRBJ2-3; 7 bases match TRBD2. Per germline, CDR1 SGHAT and CDR2 FQNNGV. The CDR3 runs to 16 residues. The V segment lost 3 bases and the J segment 0 bases; nucleotides outside the gene matches: 6. The DNA of the CDR3 is TGTGCCAGCAGCTTTACGGCCGGGGGGAGCACAGATACGCAGTATTTT. It encodes CASSFTAGGSTDTQYF.

This clone was seen a few times. V usage is TRBV6-6 and J usage is TRBJ2-7, with 10 bases fitting TRBD1. Germline V gene data show CDR1 as MNHNY and CDR2 as SVGAGI (reference sequence). There are 15 residues in the CDR3. The trim removed 5 bases at V and 2 bases at J, leaving 6 bases unmatched. DNA of the CDR3: TGTGCCAGCAGTAAGCCGGGACAGGGGACCTACGAGCAGTACTTC. As protein: CASSKPGQGTYEQYF.

This clone came up a few times. This chain joins TRBV5-4 and TRBJ1-1; 7 nucleotides line up with TRBD1. CDR1 SGHNT and CDR2 YYREEE come from the germline V gene (reference sequence). CDR3 size: 15 residues. Losses at the gene ends were 4 bases for V and 3 bases for J; bases not matched to a gene: 9. CDR3 bases: TGTGCCAGCAGCACAGGGGTTATCCGCGACACTGAAGCTTTCTTT. Residues: CASSTGVIRDTEAFF.

This clone was detected ten times or more. This rearrangement joins TRBV29-1 to TRBJ2-1; TRBD2 agrees at 9 bases. This CDR3 region has 13 residues. The V segment lost 4 bases and the J segment 10 bases; nucleotides outside the gene matches: 8. CDR1 is SQVTM, CDR2 ANQGSEA, per germline. This CDR3 is CSVGSSGGREQFF. The CDR3, as DNA: TGCAGCGTTGGGAGTAGCGGGGGTCGGGAGCAGTTCTTC.

This clone has more than one count but fewer than ten. The rearrangement joins TRBV18 to TRBJ1-2; TRBD1 agrees at 9 bases. CDR3 length: 14 amino acids. V lost 2 bases and J lost 8; bases outside the gene matches: 6. Germline V gives CDR1 KGHSH, CDR2 LQKENI. CDR3 sequence reads: CASSPNHRGQGYTF. CDR3 bases: TGTGCCAGCTCACCAAATCACAGGGGGCAAGGCTACACCTTC.

This clone has a handful of counts. Other DNA variants within this sample encode the same CDR3. The gene calls are TRBV14 and TRBJ2-1; unclear D gene. This CDR3 is built from 14 residues. Germline V gene lookup returns CDR1 SGHDN and CDR2 FVKESK. The ends were cut back, 4 bases at V and 0 bases at J, with 7 bases in the middle. This CDR3 is CASSPLLSYNEQFF. DNA for the CDR3: TGTGCCAGCAGCCCATTACTCTCCTACAATGAGCAGTTCTTC.

In this sample, this clone turned up a few times. The chain joins TRBV7-8 to TRBJ1-5, with no clear D. Trimming shortened V by 1 base and J by 1 base, and 5 bases separated the two germline ends. The germline V gene encodes CDR1 SGHVS and CDR2 FQNEAQ. The CDR3 is 14 amino acids. CDR3 in amino acids: CASSLGHSNQPQHF. The CDR3 nucleotides are TGTGCCAGCAGCTTAGGACACAGCAATCAGCCCCAGCATTTT.

J is TRBJ2-7 and V is TRBV15; 8 bases line up with TRBD1. The CDR3 loop spans 14 amino acids. Losses at the gene ends were 3 bases for V and 6 bases for J; bases not matched to a gene: 7. Germline V gene data show CDR1 as LNHNV and CDR2 as YYDKDF (reference sequence). CDR3 coding DNA: TGTGCCACCAGCAGCGGACAGGGTACTATCGAGCAGTACTTC. This gives the protein CATSSGQGTIEQYF.

This clone has just a few counts. The V gene is TRBV5-1, the J gene TRBJ1-2, with 8 bases that match TRBD1. This CDR3 spans 15 amino acids. Germline V gives CDR1 SGHRS, CDR2 YFSETQ. V dropped 0 bases and J dropped 8; count of bases not matched to a gene: 9. CDR3 DNA: TGCGCCAGCAGCTTGGGGCAGGGGGCAGTTAGCGGCTACACCTTC. Residues: CASSLGQGAVSGYTF.

CDR3: CASSGTGGDQPQHF. CDR3 bases: TGTGCCAGCAGCGGGACAGGGGGCGATCAGCCCCAGCATTTT. The chain employs TRBV2 and TRBJ1-5; 12 positions agree with TRBD1. V trimming: 6 bases; J trimming: 5 bases; junction bases outside the gene matches: 2. CDR3 size: 14 residues. Germline CDR1 reads SNHLY; CDR2 reads FYNNEI.

This clone was recorded a few times. The same CDR3 is also encoded by other DNA sequences in this sample. The chain recombines TRBV2 with TRBJ1-1, with a possible D match to TRBD1 (5 bases). The V end was cut by 7 bases, the J end by 1 base, with 10 bases between. CDR3 length: 13 residues. Looked up from germline, CDR1 is SNHLY and CDR2 is FYNNEI. This chain's CDR3 is CASTQGENTEAFF. The CDR3 DNA reads TGTGCCAGCACCCAGGGTGAGAACACTGAAGCTTTCTTT.

This sequence joins TRBV28 and TRBJ1-2; 8 bases agree with TRBD1. This CDR3 has 15 residues. V shed 4 bases and J 2 bases; nucleotides not matched to a gene: 6. From germline, CDR1 is MDHEN and CDR2 SYDVKM. CDR3 sequence (DNA): TGTGCCAGCAGTTCCACAGGGGGGGTAAACTATGGCTACACCTTC. It encodes CASSSTGGVNYGYTF.

The table lists this clone with a few counts. The CDR3 sequence is CASSQDRRGMVQETQYF. In nucleotides, the CDR3 is TGTGCCAGCAGCCAAGATCGGCGCGGGATGGTTCAAGAGACCCAGTACTTC. The chain employs TRBV4-2 and TRBJ2-5, with D possibly being TRBD2 (6 bases). CDR1 and CDR2 (germline): LGHNA, YNFKEQ. The CDR3 is 17 residues long. V lost 0 bases and J lost 2, with 16 bases in between.

In its sample, this clone was seen a few times. A junction end diverges from the germline sequence, so it may reflect a read error. The rearrangement links TRBV20-1 to TRBJ2-7; 9 bases align to TRBD2. The germline gives CDR1 DFQATT, CDR2 SNEGSKA (reference sequence). This CDR3 is built from 11 residues. The CDR3 nucleotides are TGCAGTGCTAGCCTAGCGGGGAAGCAATACTTC. Protein sequence: CSASLAGKQYF.

V and J are TRBV2 and TRBJ2-3; 8 nucleotides match TRBD1. The length of the CDR3 is 14 residues. Germline V gene sequence: CDR1 SNHLY, CDR2 FYNNEI. V dropped 4 bases and J dropped 3; count of bases not matched to a gene: 3. CDR3 protein: CASSVDRATDTQYF. CDR3 DNA: TGTGCCAGCAGTGTGGACAGGGCAACAGATACGCAGTATTTT.

This clone was observed a few times. The chain has TRBV5-4 and TRBJ2-7; 10 bases are a match to TRBD1. Germline CDR1 reads SGHNT; CDR2 reads YYREEE (reference sequence). After removal of 5 bases from V and 1 base from J, the junction contained 6 bases not matched to a gene. The CDR3 has 15 amino acids. The CDR3 nucleotides read TGTGCCAGCAGGGCGGGACAGGGGTTATCCTACGAGCAGTACTTC. Its translation: CASRAGQGLSYEQYF.

The chain joins TRBV19 to TRBJ2-5; 7 nucleotides align to TRBD2. From germline, CDR1 is LNHDA and CDR2 SQIVND (reference sequence). Germline trimming cut 6 bases from V and 5 bases from J; bases unmatched to any gene: 9. The length of the CDR3 is 14 residues. CDR3 coding DNA: TGTGCCAGTAGCTGGACTAGTGAGGGGGAGACCCAGTACTTC. Encoded protein: CASSWTSEGETQYF. Combining the CDR3 with reference TRBV19 and TRBJ2-5 gives the whole variable domain DGGITQSPKYLFRKEGQNVTLSCEQNLNHDAMYWYRQDPGQGLRLIYYSQIVNDFQKGDIAEGYSVSREKKESFPLTVTSAQKNPTAFYLCASSWTSEGETQYFGPGTRLLVL.

The chain employs TRBV13 and TRBJ2-7, with 9 bases identical to TRBD2. The germline V gene has CDR1 PRHDT and CDR2 FYEKMQ (reference sequence). After removal of 2 bases from V and 5 bases from J, the junction contained 4 bases not matched to a gene. The CDR3 loop spans 14 amino acids. The CDR3, as DNA: TGTGCCAGCAGCTTATATAGCGGGAGCCACGAGCAGTACTTC. Amino acid sequence: CASSLYSGSHEQYF. Drawing the rest from reference TRBV13 and TRBJ2-7, the complete variable domain is AAGVIQSPRHLIKEKRETATLKCYPIPRHDTVYWYQQGPGQDPQFLISFYEKMQSDKGSIPDRFSAQQFSDYHSELNMSSLELGDSALYFCASSLYSGSHEQYFGPGTRLTVT.

About this clone: The sample contains more than one DNA sequence encoding this CDR3. This chain connects TRBV7-2 to TRBJ2-3; D gene uncertain. Per germline, CDR1 SGHTA and CDR2 FQGNSA. The CDR3 contains 15 residues. Trimming cost V 1 base and J 5 bases, with 13 bases left between them. The CDR3 is CASSLGPSPGDTQYF. The CDR3 nucleotides read TGTGCCAGCAGCTTAGGACCTTCCCCGGGAGATACGCAGTATTTT.

The CDR3 here is CASSLFESQHF. DNA for the CDR3: TGTGCCAGCAGCCTATTCGAGTCCCAGCATTTT. The chain has TRBV12-1 and TRBJ1-5. TRBV12-1 is given as a pseudogene. The CDR3 is 11 amino acids.

V gene TRBV7-2 combines with J gene TRBJ2-3; possible D gene TRBD2, 5 bases. The CDR3 contains 15 residues. Trimming removed 4 bases from V and 0 bases from J, with 11 bases in between. In germline, CDR1 is SGHTA, CDR2 FQGNSA. The CDR3 loop is CASSSGLYSTDTQYF. The CDR3, as DNA: TGTGCCAGCAGCTCCGGACTCTATAGCACAGATACGCAGTATTTT.

This clone was recorded a few times. V usage is TRBV11-2 and J usage is TRBJ1-2; the D gene is possibly TRBD1 (5 bases). This CDR3 has 13 residues. Trimming stripped 2 bases from V and 6 bases from J, with 10 bases between. Looked up from germline, CDR1 is SGHAT and CDR2 is FQNNGV. The chain's CDR3 is CASSLTGSDGYTF. DNA of the CDR3: TGTGCCAGCAGCTTAACAGGCTCGGATGGCTACACCTTC.

V usage is TRBV30 and J usage is TRBJ1-6; D gene unclear. The CDR3 is 14 amino acids. Germline loops: CDR1 GTSNPN, CDR2 SVGIG (reference sequence). Trimming removed 0 bases at V and 4 bases at J, with 7 bases between. In DNA form, the CDR3 reads TGTGCCTGGAGTGTGGCGAGGTATAATTCACCCCTCCACTTT. Its translation is CAWSVARYNSPLHF.

The CDR3 sequence is CASSPTAGSTDTQYF. DNA of the CDR3: TGTGCCAGCTCACCAACAGCGGGGAGCACAGATACGCAGTATTTT. The chain combines TRBV18 with TRBJ2-3, with 7 bases fitting TRBD2. With 2 bases clipped from V and 0 bases from J, the junction kept 2 bases outside the gene matches. Germline CDR1 reads KGHSH; CDR2 reads LQKENI. There are 15 residues in the CDR3.

The CDR3 nucleotides read TGTGCCAGCAGTGAAGTTGGACTAGCGGGAGTTGAGCAGTTCTTC. Translation gives CASSEVGLAGVEQFF. V is TRBV6-1 and J is TRBJ2-1, with 13 bases matching TRBD2. V shed 1 base and J 9 bases; nucleotides not matched to a gene: 3. Looked up from germline, CDR1 is MNHNS and CDR2 is SASEGT. The CDR3 contains 15 residues.

This clone has a handful of counts. The chain is built from TRBV29-1 and TRBJ1-2; the D gene is possibly TRBD1 (6 bases). The CDR3 has 14 amino acids. Germline V gene sequence: CDR1 SQVTM, CDR2 ANQGSEA. V lost 6 bases, J lost 4 bases, and 18 bases lay in between. CDR3 loop: CSVVGRGTSYGYTF. The DNA for the CDR3 is TGCAGCGTGGTAGGGAGGGGGACCTCCTATGGCTACACCTTC.

CDR3 in amino acids: CSVDRTDYGYTF. In DNA form, the CDR3 reads TGCAGCGTTGACAGGACAGACTATGGCTACACCTTC. The chain employs TRBV29-1 and TRBJ1-2, with D tentatively TRBD1 (6 bases). Per germline, CDR1 SQVTM and CDR2 ANQGSEA. Between the trimmed V and J ends, which lost 3 bases and 3 bases, there was a span of 8 bases. The CDR3 runs 12 residues.

V gene TRBV6-6 combines with J gene TRBJ2-5, with D uncertain. V was pared by 7 bases and J by 1 base, with 16 bases between. The CDR3 loop spans 15 amino acids. CDR1 and CDR2 (germline): MNHNY, SVGAGI (reference sequence). CDR3 nucleotide sequence: TGTGCCAGCACCCCGTGGCGACAACTCCAAGAGACCCAGTACTTC. Protein: CASTPWRQLQETQYF.

The chain couples TRBV7-9 to TRBJ2-5, with D hard to call. V lost 1 base and J 3 bases, leaving 12 bases between the germline ends. The CDR3 runs to 15 residues. Germline V gene data show CDR1 as SEHNR and CDR2 as FQNEAQ (reference sequence). Here the CDR3 reads CASSLVRSSKETQYF. As DNA, the CDR3 is TGTGCCAGCAGCTTAGTACGGAGTTCAAAAGAGACCCAGTACTTC.

In its sample, this clone was seen a few times. This chain uses TRBV30 with TRBJ1-5; unclear D gene. The V gene lost 2 bases and the J gene lost 3 bases, with 8 bases spanning the gap. The CDR3 loop spans 13 amino acids. The germline gives CDR1 GTSNPN, CDR2 SVGIG (reference sequence). The CDR3 coding sequence is TGTGCCTGGAGTTCGGCGGACAATCAGCCCCAGCATTTT. Amino acid sequence: CAWSSADNQPQHF.